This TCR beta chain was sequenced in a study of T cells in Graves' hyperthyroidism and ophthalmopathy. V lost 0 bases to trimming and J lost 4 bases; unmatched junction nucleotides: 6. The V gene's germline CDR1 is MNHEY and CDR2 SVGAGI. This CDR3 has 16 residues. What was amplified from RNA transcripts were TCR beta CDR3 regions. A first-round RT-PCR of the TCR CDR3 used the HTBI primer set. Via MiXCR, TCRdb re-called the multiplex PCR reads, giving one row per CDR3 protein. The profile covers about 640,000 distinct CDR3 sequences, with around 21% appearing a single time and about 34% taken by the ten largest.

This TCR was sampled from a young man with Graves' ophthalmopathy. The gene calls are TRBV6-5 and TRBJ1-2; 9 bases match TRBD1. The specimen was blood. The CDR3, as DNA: TGTGCCAGCAGTTACTCGAGGGGACAGGGAGGCTATGGCTACACCTTC. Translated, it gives CASSYSRGQGGYGYTF.